One and the same sample provided the 30 T cell receptor beta chains below, sequenced in a study of cytomegalovirus exposure and HLA in healthy donors. The PCR used 60 Vbeta and 13 Jbeta primers. Clones were sequenced by immunoSEQ multiplex PCR, and TCRdb holds only the in-frame ones, with some missing. The data hold 95,000 to 150,000 clones, with roughly 65% observed a single time. The sample taken for sequencing was PBMCs. These receptors all stem from a man aged 40-50 years in good health and CMV-seropositive.

The rearrangement links TRBV18 to TRBJ1-1; D unresolved. CDR1 is KGHSH, CDR2 LQKENI, per germline. The germline V and J ends were trimmed by 0 bases and 0 bases, with 8 bases remaining between them. CDR3 length: 15 amino acids. CDR3 amino acids: CASSPPGGMNTEAFF. DNA for the CDR3: TGTGCCAGCTCACCACCGGGAGGTATGAACACTGAAGCTTTCTTT.

V is TRBV18 and J is TRBJ2-5, with TRBD1 identical over 8 bases. With V trimmed by 0 bases and J by 4 bases, 1 base remained unmatched. Germline values: CDR1 KGHSH, CDR2 LQKENI. This CDR3 region has 14 residues. CDR3 DNA: TGTGCCAGCTCACCACCGCAGGGGGCAGAGACCCAGTACTTC. This codes for CASSPPQGAETQYF.

The chain has TRBV6-5 and TRBJ2-7; the match to TRBD1 covers 8 bases. Germline V gene sequence: CDR1 MNHEY, CDR2 SVGAGI. The CDR3 is 13 residues long. Trimming removed 10 bases from V and 5 bases from J; junction bases left unmatched: 10. The DNA for the CDR3 is TGTGCCAACACCGGGACAGGAGGTAACGAGCAGTACTTC. The encoded protein is CANTGTGGNEQYF.

The chain carries TRBV7-2 and TRBJ2-5; a possible D gene is TRBD1 (6 bases). V lost 5 bases to trimming and J lost 1 base, with 11 bases between them. The CDR3 length is 14 residues. CDR1 is SGHTA and CDR2 is FQGNSA in the germline V gene. In DNA, the CDR3 is TGTGCCAGCAGCAGGCGGACAGCCCAAGAGACCCAGTACTTC. It is translated as CASSRRTAQETQYF.

The chain couples TRBV6-5 to TRBJ2-3; 9 bases agree with TRBD2. V shed 2 bases, J shed 8 bases, and the junction held 8 bases outside the gene matches. Germline V CDR1 and CDR2: MNHEY, SVGAGI. CDR3 length: 15 amino acids. The CDR3 DNA is TGTGCCAGCAGTTACCTTGGTAGCGGGGGTGGTACGCAGTATTTT. Its translation is CASSYLGSGGGTQYF.

The V call is TRBV7-7, the J call TRBJ2-2; D uncertain. CDR3 size: 18 residues. CDR1 is SSHAT, CDR2 FNYEAQ, per germline (reference sequence). The V end was cut by 5 bases, the J end by 3 bases, with 22 bases between. CDR3 loop: CASSHRTAFSADTGELFF. DNA of the CDR3: TGTGCCAGCAGCCACCGAACCGCCTTTTCTGCGGACACCGGGGAGCTGTTTTTT. The full variable domain, in which reference TRBV7-7 and TRBJ2-2 provide the parts outside the CDR3, is GAGVSQSPRYKVTKRGQDVTLRCDPISSHATLYWYQQALGQGPEFLTYFNYEAQPDKSGLPSDRFSAERPEGSISTLTIQRTEQRDSAMYRCASSHRTAFSADTGELFFGEGSRLTVL.

The chain employs TRBV28 and TRBJ1-5; TRBD1 matches 7 bases. The CDR3 consists of 17 residues. The V segment lost 5 bases and the J segment 3 bases; nucleotides outside the gene matches: 13. Germline V gene data show CDR1 as MDHEN and CDR2 as SYDVKM. The CDR3 DNA is TGTGCCAGCAGTCCGGACCTGACAGGGTGGCCCAATCAGCCCCAGCATTTT. It codes for CASSPDLTGWPNQPQHF.

This rearrangement joins TRBV11-2 to TRBJ2-2, with 9 bases aligning to TRBD2. Germline V gene data show CDR1 as SGHAT and CDR2 as FQNNGV. This CDR3 has 14 amino acids. Trimming removed 4 bases from V and 7 bases from J; junction bases left unmatched: 4. CDR3 bases: TGTGCCAGCAGCTCAAGGACTAGCGACGGGGAGCTGTTTTTT. It is translated as CASSSRTSDGELFF.

The V call is TRBV6-5, the J call TRBJ1-1; D not certain. Germline V gene lookup returns CDR1 MNHEY and CDR2 SVGAGI. The ends were cut back, 0 bases at V and 2 bases at J, with 10 bases in the middle. This CDR3 is 15 amino acids long. CDR3 nucleotide sequence: TGTGCCAGCAGTTACTCGAGGGAAACTAACACTGAAGCTTTCTTT. This gives the protein CASSYSRETNTEAFF.

The rearrangement uses TRBV27 and TRBJ2-1; D gene unclear. The CDR3 extends over 14 amino acids. Trimming stripped 6 bases from V and 0 bases from J, with 9 bases between. CDR1 is MNHEY, CDR2 SMNVEV, per germline (reference sequence). CDR3 in amino acids: CASSLVGSYNEQFF. The CDR3 nucleotides are TGTGCCAGCAGCCTAGTGGGCTCCTACAATGAGCAGTTCTTC.

The rearrangement links TRBV5-1 to TRBJ1-6; 7 bases map to TRBD1. This CDR3 region has 19 residues. Germline V gene sequence: CDR1 SGHRS, CDR2 YFSETQ. With 3 bases clipped from V and 0 bases from J, the junction kept 12 bases outside the gene matches. The CDR3 sequence is CASSSGQRVISSYNSPLHF. DNA of the CDR3: TGCGCCAGCAGCTCGGGACAGAGAGTTATAAGCTCCTATAATTCACCCCTCCACTTT.

The rearrangement joins TRBV7-8 to TRBJ1-5; D is ambiguous. The V and J ends lost 2 bases and 3 bases respectively, with 8 bases between them. This CDR3 comprises 14 residues. The germline V gene encodes CDR1 SGHVS and CDR2 FQNEAQ. DNA of the CDR3: TGTGCCAGCAGCTTATACAGCTCCAATCAGCCCCAGCATTTT. Residues: CASSLYSSNQPQHF. The complete variable domain, with remaining parts taken from reference TRBV7-8 and TRBJ1-5, reads GAGVSQSPRYKVAKRGQDVALRCDPISGHVSLFWYQQALGQGPEFLTYFQNEAQLDKSGLPSDRFFAERPEGSVSTLKIQRTQQEDSAVYLCASSLYSSNQPQHFGDGTRLSIL.

In its sample, this clone was seen once. The chain uses TRBV5-6 and TRBJ2-7; maybe TRBD2 (6 bases). The germline V gene has CDR1 SGHDT and CDR2 YYEEEE. The CDR3 extends over 13 amino acids. Trimming shortened V by 0 bases and J by 5 bases, and 9 bases separated the two germline ends. For the CDR3, the DNA is TGTGCCAGCAGCTTGGAACTAGCAGACGAGCAGTACTTC. Translation: CASSLELADEQYF.

The rearrangement links TRBV28 to TRBJ2-7; the match to TRBD2 covers 10 bases. There are 16 residues in the CDR3. Germline lookup yields CDR1 MDHEN and CDR2 SYDVKM. The V gene end was trimmed by 1 base and the J gene end by 2 bases; junction bases not matched to a gene: 5. CDR3 nucleotide sequence: TGTGCCAGCAGTTTATTCGGACTAGCGGTTCCCTACGAGCAGTACTTC. This encodes CASSLFGLAVPYEQYF.

The genes are TRBV19 and TRBJ2-1; TRBD1 might be the D (5 bases). The germline V and J ends were trimmed by 6 bases and 8 bases, with 11 bases remaining between them. CDR1 LNHDA and CDR2 SQIVND come from the germline V gene (reference sequence). This CDR3 spans 12 amino acids. This chain's CDR3 is CASRDPRDEQFF. DNA of the CDR3: TGTGCCAGTAGGGACCCCAGGGATGAGCAGTTCTTC.

The gene calls are TRBV7-9 and TRBJ2-1; 9 bases fit TRBD1. Germline V gives CDR1 SEHNR, CDR2 FQNEAQ (reference sequence). V shed 4 bases and J 7 bases; nucleotides not matched to a gene: 5. The CDR3 has 14 residues. The CDR3 region is CASSSRTGENEQFF. CDR3 nucleotides: TGTGCCAGCAGCTCCCGGACAGGGGAGAATGAGCAGTTCTTC.

J is TRBJ2-5 and V is TRBV6-5; TRBD1 agrees at 7 bases. The last part of the DNA fits TRBJ2-7 better; the J call may be wrong. Per the germline V gene, CDR1 is MNHEY and CDR2 is SVGAGI. The CDR3 extends over 14 amino acids. DNA for the CDR3: TGTGCCAGCAGTGGCCTAAACAGGGGTAACGAGCAGTACTTC. Its protein product is CASSGLNRGNEQYF.

This chain connects TRBV4-1 to TRBJ2-5, with 9 bases matching TRBD2. Per the germline V gene, CDR1 is MGHRA and CDR2 is YSYEKL. The V gene end was trimmed by 0 bases and the J gene end by 5 bases; junction bases not matched to a gene: 7. CDR3 size: 16 residues. For the CDR3, the DNA is TGCGCCAGCAGCCAAGACTGGGCGGGGGGGCCTGAGACCCAGTACTTC. This gives the protein CASSQDWAGGPETQYF.

The CDR3 coding sequence is TGTGCCAGCAGCTCTCTTGCGGGGGGGCTTAATGATACGCAGTATTTT. Its translation is CASSSLAGGLNDTQYF. The chain employs TRBV13 and TRBJ2-3; TRBD2 matches 9 bases. Germline values: CDR1 PRHDT, CDR2 FYEKMQ (reference sequence). With 4 bases clipped from V and 6 bases from J, the junction kept 11 bases outside the gene matches. CDR3 length equals 16 residues. Supplemented by reference TRBV13 and TRBJ2-3, the full variable domain reads AAGVIQSPRHLIKEKRETATLKCYPIPRHDTVYWYQQGPGQDPQFLISFYEKMQSDKGSIPDRFSAQQFSDYHSELNMSSLELGDSALYFCASSSLAGGLNDTQYFGPGTRLTVL.

This clone showed up just once. The CDR3 nucleotides read TGCAGCGTTGGCTCCCGAGGAGGGGACATTCAGTACTTC. The encoded protein is CSVGSRGGDIQYF. V gene TRBV29-1 combines with J gene TRBJ2-4; D might be TRBD2 (6 bases). The length of the CDR3 is 13 residues. The ends were cut back, 4 bases at V and 8 bases at J, with 15 bases in the middle. Germline V gene sequence: CDR1 SQVTM, CDR2 ANQGSEA.

The chain employs TRBV9 and TRBJ2-7; D may be TRBD2 (5 bases). V was clipped by 4 bases and J by 3 bases, with 14 bases between them. This CDR3 region has 14 residues. CDR1 is SGDLS and CDR2 is YYNGEE in the germline V gene. The CDR3 protein is CASSPMDWGYEQYF. The CDR3 coding sequence is TGTGCCAGCAGCCCGATGGACTGGGGCTACGAGCAGTACTTC.

This chain's CDR3 is CASSVGTRGQETQYF. The CDR3 region has the DNA TGTGCCAGTAGTGTGGGTACCCGGGGCCAAGAGACCCAGTACTTC. The V and J genes are TRBV19 and TRBJ2-5; tentatively, D is TRBD2 (5 bases). V was clipped by 5 bases and J by 1 base, with 14 bases between them. Per germline, CDR1 LNHDA and CDR2 SQIVND (reference sequence). This CDR3 has 15 residues.

The J gene is TRBJ2-7, the V gene TRBV9, with TRBD1 as a possible D gene (6 bases). The CDR3 consists of 14 residues. CDR1 and CDR2 from the germline V gene are SGDLS and YYNGEE. Trimming took 0 bases from V and 4 from J, leaving 11 bases between them. The DNA of the CDR3 is TGTGCCAGCAGCGTAGTCGACAGGAGTTACGAGCAGTACTTC. Translation gives CASSVVDRSYEQYF.

This chain uses TRBV11-2 with TRBJ1-2; D call uncertain. Germline values: CDR1 SGHAT, CDR2 FQNNGV. Trimming pared 6 bases from V and 4 bases from J, leaving 12 bases between. This CDR3 comprises 13 residues. Here the CDR3 DNA reads TGTGCCAGCAGTCACCCCCGGTCCTATGGCTACACCTTC. It codes for CASSHPRSYGYTF.

The chain joins TRBV6-1 to TRBJ1-4; 12 bases are shared with TRBD1. The V segment lost 6 bases and the J segment 7 bases; nucleotides outside the gene matches: 3. Germline V CDR1 and CDR2: MNHNS, SASEGT. The CDR3 length is 14 residues. CDR3 in DNA: TGTGCCAGCAGGGGACAGGGGGCGGTTGAAAAACTGTTTTTT. It is translated as CASRGQGAVEKLFF.

This chain connects TRBV5-1 to TRBJ2-7, with 12 bases aligning to TRBD2. Trimming removed 4 bases from V and 9 bases from J; junction bases left unmatched: 5. Germline V gene data show CDR1 as SGHRS and CDR2 as YFSETQ. The length of the CDR3 is 13 residues. CDR3 nucleotides: TGCGCCAGCAGCACGGGACTAGCGGGTGTGCAGTACTTC. Protein: CASSTGLAGVQYF.

The genes are TRBV7-8 and TRBJ2-3; D is unclear. CDR3 size: 14 residues. Germline lookup yields CDR1 SGHVS and CDR2 FQNEAQ. Trimming cost V 0 bases and J 0 bases, with 4 bases left between them. CDR3 sequence reads: CASSLAQSTDTQYF. CDR3 nucleotides: TGTGCCAGCAGCTTAGCGCAGAGCACAGATACGCAGTATTTT. The full variable domain, completed using reference TRBV7-8 and TRBJ2-3, is GAGVSQSPRYKVAKRGQDVALRCDPISGHVSLFWYQQALGQGPEFLTYFQNEAQLDKSGLPSDRFFAERPEGSVSTLKIQRTQQEDSAVYLCASSLAQSTDTQYFGPGTRLTVL.

Only a few counts were recorded for this clone. The chain recombines TRBV15 with TRBJ1-4; the D gene is possibly TRBD1 (6 bases). Germline V gene lookup returns CDR1 LNHNV and CDR2 YYDKDF (reference sequence). The CDR3 is 15 residues long. The V gene lost 1 base and the J gene lost 5 bases, with 11 bases spanning the gap. CDR3 loop: CATSRARGANEKLFF. The CDR3 nucleotides read TGTGCCACCAGCAGAGCGCGGGGGGCAAATGAAAAACTGTTTTTT.

A few counts support this clone. The chain couples TRBV6-1 to TRBJ1-1; 7 nucleotides line up with TRBD1. Germline V lookup: CDR1 MNHNS, CDR2 SASEGT. The V and J ends lost 0 bases and 2 bases, in that order; junction bases with no gene match: 6. The CDR3 has 16 amino acids. The CDR3 coding sequence is TGTGCCAGCAGTGAAGCAAGGGGGACAGTCAACACTGAAGCTTTCTTT. This gives the protein CASSEARGTVNTEAFF.

This chain connects TRBV29-1 to TRBJ2-7; D is perhaps TRBD2 (5 bases). The CDR3 is made up of 12 amino acids. The germline CDR1 and CDR2 sequences are SQVTM and ANQGSEA. V dropped 4 bases and J dropped 0 bases, with 7 bases sitting between them. CDR3 bases: TGCAGCGTTGGCCGGGACTCCTACGAGCAGTACTTC. Encoded protein: CSVGRDSYEQYF.